Presented here are 12 T cell receptor beta chains from one specimen sequenced in a study of blood T cell repertoires in COVID-19 (dated by TCRdb to the early 2020s). Library preparation used the immunoSEQ multiplex PCR assay. The table comes from immuneACCESS by way of TCRdb, which keeps in-frame sequences with V and J called. Part of the clones is missing from these tables; in studies checked, under half for an unresolved V gene and the rest for unknown reasons. This sample is represented by around 100,000 clones; more than 80% of them were singletons. Clones ranked in the top ten supply roughly 4.1% of the sample. Specimen: peripheral blood. The receptor source for this set is a human donor in a cohort sampled during active COVID-19.

This clone was recorded only once. V and J are TRBV7-9 and TRBJ2-5; D is undetermined. The CDR3 contains 13 residues. Trimming removed 3 bases at V and 3 bases at J, with 8 bases between. Germline V gene sequence: CDR1 SEHNR, CDR2 FQNEAQ (reference sequence). CDR3 nucleotides: TGTGCCAGCAGCTTTTACGGAGAAGAGACCCAGTACTTC. Amino acid sequence: CASSFYGEETQYF.

The gene calls are TRBV27 and TRBJ2-3; possibly TRBD1 for D (5 bases). The CDR3 runs to 16 residues. The V gene's germline CDR1 is MNHEY and CDR2 SMNVEV (reference sequence). V was clipped by 1 base and J by 2 bases, with 13 bases between them. The CDR3 DNA follows: TGTGCCAGCAGTTTATTTAGGGGCCGAAACACAGATACGCAGTATTTT. Translated, it gives CASSLFRGRNTDTQYF.

The chain couples TRBV7-2 to TRBJ2-2; 14 bases map to TRBD2. The CDR3 has 17 amino acids. V gave up 4 bases and J gave up 6 bases; unmatched junction bases: 7. Germline CDR1 reads SGHTA; CDR2 reads FQGNSA. In DNA form, the CDR3 reads TGTGCCAGCAGCTGGGGACTAGCGGGGGAATTTTCCGGGGAGCTGTTTTTT. Residues: CASSWGLAGEFSGELFF.

This clone was recorded a few times. The chain joins TRBV6-2 or TRBV6-3 to TRBJ2-2; 11 nucleotides agree with TRBD1. CDR1 and CDR2 from the germline V gene are MNHEY and SVGEGT. The CDR3 totals 17 residues. V shed 5 bases, J shed 4 bases, and the junction held 9 bases outside the gene matches. CDR3 coding DNA: TGTGCCAGCAGTATCGGACAGGGGGCCGCGAGCACCGGGGAGCTGTTTTTT. It translates to CASSIGQGAASTGELFF.

Details on this clone: The sample has other DNA sequences that encode this CDR3 too. The chain is built from TRBV2 and TRBJ1-1; D is unclear. This CDR3 has 13 amino acids. Germline CDR1 reads SNHLY; CDR2 reads FYNNEI. V gave up 6 bases and J gave up 3 bases, with 11 bases separating them. The CDR3 sequence is CASRTGGDTEAFF. The CDR3 DNA follows: TGTGCCAGCAGGACGGGTGGTGACACTGAAGCTTTCTTT.

The chain has TRBV11-2 and TRBJ1-2; D gene unclear. Looked up from germline, CDR1 is SGHAT and CDR2 is FQNNGV. Between the trimmed V and J ends, which lost 5 bases and 3 bases, there was a span of 22 bases. The CDR3 sequence is 17 residues long. The CDR3 DNA sequence: TGTGCCAGCAGCCTTAGCCCGGAGACCTCAAGATACTATGGCTACACCTTC. Protein sequence: CASSLSPETSRYYGYTF.

The sample holds one count of this clone. The rearrangement joins TRBV6-5 to TRBJ2-7; 10 bases are shared with TRBD1. Germline V gives CDR1 MNHEY, CDR2 SVGAGI. V lost 5 bases and J lost 5; bases outside the gene matches: 9. The CDR3 spans 15 residues. For the CDR3, the DNA is TGTGCCAGCAGTATGGAGGGACAGGGGCCCCACGAGCAGTACTTC. Translation gives CASSMEGQGPHEQYF.

CDR3 sequence reads: CASSQDQLRGFF. DNA for the CDR3: TGTGCCAGCAGCCAAGACCAGCTAAGGGGTTTCTTT. The J gene is TRBJ1-1, the V gene TRBV4-2; maybe TRBD1 (5 bases). Trimming pared 0 bases from V and 13 bases from J, leaving 12 bases between. Germline V lookup: CDR1 LGHNA, CDR2 YNFKEQ. CDR3 size: 12 residues.

This chain links TRBV5-5 with TRBJ1-4; 7 bases fit TRBD1. The CDR3 runs 14 residues. Germline-derived CDR1 and CDR2 are SGHKS and YYEKEE (reference sequence). The V gene end was trimmed by 7 bases and the J gene end by 8 bases; junction bases not matched to a gene: 11. The CDR3 nucleotides read TGTGCCAGCGGCCAGACAGGGATTTCGGAAAAACTGTTTTTT. Its translation is CASGQTGISEKLFF.

The chain uses TRBV7-2 and TRBJ2-5; D may be TRBD2 (6 bases). V was shortened by 7 bases and J by 5 bases, with 17 bases between the two germline ends. The CDR3 length is 14 residues. Germline-derived CDR1 and CDR2 are SGHTA and FQGNSA. DNA of the CDR3: TGTGCCAGCAAGGCCGCCCGGGGGTTGGAGACCCAGTACTTC. Protein product: CASKAARGLETQYF.

This chain links TRBV18 with TRBJ1-3; D is perhaps TRBD1 (6 bases). Germline V lookup: CDR1 KGHSH, CDR2 LQKENI. This CDR3 comprises 15 residues. V shed 1 base and J shed 2 bases, with 9 bases lying between them. CDR3 in DNA: TGTGCCAGCTCACCACTTCAGGGGCCTGGAAACACCATATATTTT. This codes for CASSPLQGPGNTIYF.

V and J are TRBV4-1 and TRBJ2-4; D is perhaps TRBD1 (6 bases). V lost 1 base and J lost 0, with 13 bases in between. Germline lookup yields CDR1 MGHRA and CDR2 YSYEKL. This CDR3 region has 17 residues. The CDR3 loop reads CASSQVPRTVAKNIQYF. The DNA for the CDR3 is TGCGCCAGCAGCCAAGTTCCTCGGACAGTAGCCAAAAACATTCAGTACTTC.